The present T cell receptor beta chain was sequenced within a study of blood T cell repertoires in COVID-19. Study background: Spain, Italy and the United States supplied samples that represented acute and convalescent COVID-19. Sources were T cells, B-cell-depleted T cells, or PBMCs; the material itself was cDNA or gDNA.

In germline, CDR1 is MNHNS, CDR2 SASEGT. The CDR3 extends over 18 amino acids. J was trimmed by 0 bases and V by 2 bases; bases with no gene match: 10. Study processing details: Estimation of nucleated cell counts relied on the amplification of reference gene primers. This table comes from immunoSEQ multiplex PCR, and its TCRdb copy is limited to in-frame clones, with some not included. V and J calls and clone size are those listed in that table; D and trimming were worked out from the DNA. The sample lists tens of thousands of clones, about 85% seen once, with about 24% in the top ten. The chain uses TRBV6-1 and TRBJ2-1, with 7 bases fitting TRBD1. The specimen was peripheral blood. This TCR was recovered from a human donor in a cohort sampled during active COVID-19. The CDR3 sequence: CASSEFNGSGGSYNEQFF. The CDR3 coding sequence is TGTGCCAGCAGTGAATTTAACGGGTCAGGGGGCTCCTACAATGAGCAGTTCTTC.